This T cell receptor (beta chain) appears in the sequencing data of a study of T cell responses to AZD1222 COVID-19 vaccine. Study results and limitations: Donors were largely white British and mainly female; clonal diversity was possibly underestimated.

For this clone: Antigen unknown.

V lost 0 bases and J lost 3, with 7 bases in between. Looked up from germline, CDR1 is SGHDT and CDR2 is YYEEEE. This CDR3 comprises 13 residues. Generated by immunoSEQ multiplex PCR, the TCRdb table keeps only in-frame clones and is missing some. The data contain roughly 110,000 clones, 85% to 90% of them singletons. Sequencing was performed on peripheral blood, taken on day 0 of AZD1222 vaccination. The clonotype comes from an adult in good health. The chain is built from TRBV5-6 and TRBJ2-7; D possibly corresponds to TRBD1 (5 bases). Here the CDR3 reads CASSLGQNYEQYF. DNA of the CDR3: TGTGCCAGCAGCTTGGGACAGAACTACGAGCAGTACTTC.